What follows is one T cell receptor beta chain and its context. The sample originates from a study of cytomegalovirus exposure and HLA in healthy donors. 13 Jbeta primers and 60 Vbeta primers were used for the PCR. Clones were read by immunoSEQ multiplex PCR, and TCRdb kept only the in-frame ones, dropping some. Found here are some 200,000 clones, around 80% of them singletons; the top ten hold about 1.7%. The CDR3 is 11 amino acids. CDR1 and CDR2 from the germline V gene are SQVTM and ANQGSEA. V lost 7 bases, J lost 6 bases, and 10 bases lay in between. Sequenced: PBMCs. V is TRBV29-1 and J is TRBJ2-1; tentatively, D is TRBD1 (5 bases). The TCR comes from a man aged 45 to 65 in good health and CMV-seronegative. The chain's CDR3 is CSGRGGNEQFF. The CDR3 DNA reads as TGCAGCGGAAGGGGTGGCAATGAGCAGTTCTTC.